These 21 T cell receptor beta chains originate from one sample sequenced in a study of radiation and T cells in renal cell carcinoma. This sample's time point: blood 2 weeks post-SBRT. Treatment specified: 15 Gy SBRT to primary tumor, nephrectomy 4 weeks later. Repertoires were generated with immunoSEQ multiplex PCR, while TCRdb's copy carries only in-frame clones and drops some. The sample shows some 150,000 clones, about 91% of them seen only once. The source material was blood, sampled from a patient whose treatment included radiotherapy and nephrectomy. These receptors were obtained from a woman between 45 and 60 years old with renal cell carcinoma.

This chain joins TRBV19 and TRBJ1-1; D unclear. V lost 6 bases and J 6 bases, leaving 20 bases between the germline ends. The CDR3 length is 15 residues. The germline CDR1 and CDR2 sequences are LNHDA and SQIVND (reference sequence). The CDR3 protein is CASRRPAVSFAEAFF. DNA for the CDR3: TGTGCCAGTAGAAGGCCCGCCGTATCTTTCGCTGAAGCTTTCTTT.

The J gene is TRBJ1-5, the V gene TRBV18; 11 bases align to TRBD1. The CDR3 is 15 residues long. J gave up 6 bases and V 3 bases, and 4 bases lay outside the gene matches. CDR1 KGHSH and CDR2 LQKENI come from the germline V gene. CDR3 DNA sequence: TGTGCCAGCTCACCGGGACAGGGGGTTAGTCAGCCCCAGCATTTT. This sequence encodes CASSPGQGVSQPQHF. The complete variable domain, with remaining parts taken from reference TRBV18 and TRBJ1-5, reads NAGVMQNPRHLVRRRGQEARLRCSPMKGHSHVYWYRQLPEEGLKFMVYLQKENIIDESGMPKERFSAEFPKEGPSILRIQQVVRGDSAAYFCASSPGQGVSQPQHFGDGTRLSIL.

The V gene is TRBV15, the J gene TRBJ2-7; no clear D gene. The V gene's germline CDR1 is LNHNV and CDR2 YYDKDF (reference sequence). V gave up 1 base and J gave up 2 bases, with 6 bases separating them. CDR3 length: 13 residues. DNA of the CDR3: TGTGCCACCAGCAGAGGCAGTACCTACGAGCAGTACTTC. Translating gives CATSRGSTYEQYF.

This chain connects TRBV6-5 to TRBJ1-5, with TRBD1 matching over 7 bases. The CDR3 covers 14 residues. V trimming: 6 bases; J trimming: 0 bases; junction bases outside the gene matches: 2. Germline lookup yields CDR1 MNHEY and CDR2 SVGAGI. The CDR3 DNA follows: TGTGCCAGCAGCTACAGGGGTAGCAATCAGCCCCAGCATTTT. Translation: CASSYRGSNQPQHF.

The chain uses TRBV6-1 and TRBJ2-3; D remains unclear. Trimming cost V 4 bases and J 2 bases, with 10 bases left between them. The V gene's germline CDR1 is MNHNS and CDR2 SASEGT. This CDR3 region has 14 residues. CDR3 DNA: TGTGCCAGCAGTGTAAGGATCTTCACAGATACGCAGTATTTT. Its protein is CASSVRIFTDTQYF.

The chain carries TRBV10-2 and TRBJ2-7; 8 nucleotides align to TRBD1. The V gene end was trimmed by 7 bases and the J gene end by 1 base; junction bases not matched to a gene: 9. The CDR3 sequence is 15 residues long. CDR1 and CDR2 from the germline V gene are WSHSY and SAAADI. The CDR3 coding sequence is TGCGCCAGCATCCAGGGGGGACAGGAATCCTACGAGCAGTACTTC. This translates into CASIQGGQESYEQYF.

This chain links TRBV25-1 with TRBJ2-1; TRBD2 might be the D (7 bases). The CDR3 length is 16 residues. Germline CDR1 is MGHDK and CDR2 is SYGVNS. The V end was cut by 4 bases, the J end by 7 bases, with 20 bases between. The CDR3, as DNA: TGTGCCAGCAGTGCGGACGCTGCGGGGGCCGGGAATGAGCAGTTCTTC. Its translation is CASSADAAGAGNEQFF. Variable domain in full (rest from reference TRBV25-1 and TRBJ2-1): EADIYQTPRYLVIGTGKKITLECSQTMGHDKMYWYQQDPGMELHLIHYSYGVNSTEKGDLSSESTVSRIRTEHFPLTLESARPSHTSQYLCASSADAAGAGNEQFFGPGTRLTVL.

CDR3 loop: CASSKQQGGPQHF. The CDR3 DNA sequence: TGTGCCAGTAGTAAACAACAGGGCGGCCCCCAGCATTTT. The J gene is TRBJ1-5, the V gene TRBV19; a possible D gene is TRBD1 (6 bases). The CDR3 is 13 amino acids. The V end was cut by 4 bases, the J end by 10 bases, with 14 bases between. In germline, CDR1 is LNHDA, CDR2 SQIVND (reference sequence).

This chain connects TRBV5-8 to TRBJ1-2, with D possibly matching TRBD1 (6 bases). Trimming left V 0 bases short and J 2 bases short, with 14 bases between. The germline V gene has CDR1 SGHTS and CDR2 YDEGEE. The CDR3 spans 16 residues. The CDR3 loop is CASSLDGGRMNYGYTF. CDR3 bases: TGTGCCAGCAGCTTGGATGGGGGGCGCATGAACTATGGCTACACCTTC.

This clone was picked up a small number of times. The genes are TRBV9 and TRBJ1-1; D unclear. This CDR3 contains 13 residues. Germline-derived CDR1 and CDR2 are SGDLS and YYNGEE. Trimming pared 4 bases from V and 0 bases from J, leaving 7 bases between. The CDR3 DNA reads as TGTGCCAGCAGCTTTGGAATGAACACTGAAGCTTTCTTT. This encodes CASSFGMNTEAFF.

The chain employs TRBV30 and TRBJ1-6; D unclear. V dropped 1 base and J dropped 7 bases, with 11 bases sitting between them. CDR1 and CDR2 from the germline V gene are GTSNPN and SVGIG (reference sequence). This CDR3 spans 14 amino acids. CDR3 region: CAWSDYRLNSPLHF. CDR3 sequence (DNA): TGTGCCTGGAGTGATTATAGGTTGAATTCACCCCTCCACTTT.

The CDR3 coding sequence is TGTGCCAGCAGTGATACAGCAACCTACGAGCAGTACTTC. Its protein is CASSDTATYEQYF. V is TRBV6-1 and J is TRBJ2-7, with D hard to call. The CDR3 is 13 amino acids. The germline CDR1 and CDR2 sequences are MNHNS and SASEGT. V lost 3 bases and J lost 2, with 8 bases in between.

This chain links TRBV5-5 with TRBJ1-2; TRBD1 aligns across 10 bases. V was clipped by 0 bases and J by 11 bases; unmatched bases: 7. Germline-derived CDR1 and CDR2 are SGHKS and YYEKEE (reference sequence). CDR3 length equals 14 residues. CDR3: CASSLAGTGAMYTF. DNA of the CDR3: TGTGCCAGCAGCTTGGCCGGGACAGGGGCTATGTACACCTTC.

The V call is TRBV19, the J call TRBJ2-3; 11 positions match TRBD2. J gave up 5 bases and V 3 bases, and 1 base lay outside the gene matches. CDR1 is LNHDA, CDR2 SQIVND, per germline (reference sequence). This CDR3 is 14 amino acids long. CDR3 sequence: CASSMGTSGDTQYF. The CDR3 DNA is TGTGCCAGTAGTATGGGGACTAGCGGAGATACGCAGTATTTT.

The V gene is TRBV5-1, the J gene TRBJ2-5; TRBD2 aligns across 9 bases. The V and J ends lost 0 bases and 3 bases, in that order; junction bases with no gene match: 9. The CDR3 totals 17 residues. Per the germline V gene, CDR1 is SGHRS and CDR2 is YFSETQ. The CDR3 protein is CASSLAVRGGDKETQYF. In nucleotides, the CDR3 is TGCGCCAGCAGCTTGGCCGTTCGCGGGGGGGATAAAGAGACCCAGTACTTC.

The rearrangement links TRBV5-1 to TRBJ2-2; perhaps TRBD1 as D (5 bases). Germline values: CDR1 SGHRS, CDR2 YFSETQ. This CDR3 has 16 amino acids. Trimming took 4 bases from V and 2 from J, leaving 15 bases between them. CDR3 region: CASSPPGRVNTGELFF. CDR3 DNA: TGCGCCAGCAGCCCCCCGGGCAGGGTTAACACCGGGGAGCTGTTTTTT.

The chain has TRBV4-1 and TRBJ1-1, with a tentative D call TRBD1 (6 bases). With 2 bases removed from V and 2 bases from J, the gap between germline ends came to 18 bases. Looked up from germline, CDR1 is MGHRA and CDR2 is YSYEKL. This CDR3 contains 17 residues. The CDR3 here is CASSQNTGTRGNTEAFF. For the CDR3, the DNA is TGCGCCAGCAGCCAAAATACCGGGACACGGGGAAACACTGAAGCTTTCTTT.

The chain carries TRBV6-5 and TRBJ2-7, with D tentatively TRBD2 (7 bases). The CDR3 extends over 12 amino acids. V was clipped by 4 bases and J by 13 bases, with 17 bases between them. CDR1 MNHEY and CDR2 SVGAGI come from the germline V gene. CDR3 DNA: TGTGCCAGCAGTTCGCAATCGGGGGGCCGTTACTTC. Its translation is CASSSQSGGRYF.

The chain uses TRBV9 and TRBJ2-2; D might be TRBD2 (7 bases). The V and J ends lost 0 bases and 7 bases respectively, with 13 bases between them. The CDR3 is made up of 15 amino acids. Germline loops: CDR1 SGDLS, CDR2 YYNGEE. CDR3 DNA sequence: TGTGCCAGCAGCGTAGGACGGGGGGCGGTCGGGGAGCTGTTTTTT. This gives the protein CASSVGRGAVGELFF.

The rearrangement joins TRBV7-3 to TRBJ2-6; D gene ambiguous. The CDR3 totals 15 residues. Trimming took off 4 bases at V and 2 bases at J, with 9 bases between the two ends. Germline V gene sequence: CDR1 SGHTA, CDR2 FQGTGA. The CDR3 DNA follows: TGTGCCAGCAGCTCCCGGGTGGCTGGGGCCAACGTCCTGACTTTC. This sequence encodes CASSSRVAGANVLTF.

The CDR3 loop reads CASSRGTGGGDTQYF. The CDR3, as DNA: TGTGCCAGCAGCCGAGGGACAGGCGGGGGAGATACGCAGTATTTT. V is TRBV6-1 and J is TRBJ2-3; D perhaps matches TRBD1 (8 bases). There are 15 residues in the CDR3. V lost 6 bases, J lost 5 bases, and 18 bases lay in between. Per germline, CDR1 MNHNS and CDR2 SASEGT.